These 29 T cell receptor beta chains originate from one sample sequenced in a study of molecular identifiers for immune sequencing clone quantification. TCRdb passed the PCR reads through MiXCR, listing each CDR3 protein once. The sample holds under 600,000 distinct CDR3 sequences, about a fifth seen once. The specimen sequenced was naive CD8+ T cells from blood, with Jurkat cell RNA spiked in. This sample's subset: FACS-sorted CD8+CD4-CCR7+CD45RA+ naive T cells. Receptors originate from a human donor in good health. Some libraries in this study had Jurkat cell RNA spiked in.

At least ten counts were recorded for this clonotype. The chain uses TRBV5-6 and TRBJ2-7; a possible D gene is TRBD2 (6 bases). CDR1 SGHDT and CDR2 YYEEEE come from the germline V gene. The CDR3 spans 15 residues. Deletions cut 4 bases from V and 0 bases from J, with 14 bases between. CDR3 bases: TGTGCCAGCAGCGTATTGGAGGGGCCCTCCTACGAGCAGTACTTC. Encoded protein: CASSVLEGPSYEQYF.

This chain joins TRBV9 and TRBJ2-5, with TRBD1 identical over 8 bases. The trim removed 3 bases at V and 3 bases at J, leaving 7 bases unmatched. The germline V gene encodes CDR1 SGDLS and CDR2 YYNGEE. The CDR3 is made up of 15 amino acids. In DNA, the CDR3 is TGTGCCAGCAGCGGTGCCGGGACAGGTAAAGAGACCCAGTACTTC. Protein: CASSGAGTGKETQYF.

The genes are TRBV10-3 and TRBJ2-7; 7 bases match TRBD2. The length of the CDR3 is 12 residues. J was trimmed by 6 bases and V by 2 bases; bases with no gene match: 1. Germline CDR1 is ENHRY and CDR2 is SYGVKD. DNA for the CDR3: TGTGCCATCAGTGAGGGGGGGGTCGAGCAGTACTTC. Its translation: CAISEGGVEQYF.

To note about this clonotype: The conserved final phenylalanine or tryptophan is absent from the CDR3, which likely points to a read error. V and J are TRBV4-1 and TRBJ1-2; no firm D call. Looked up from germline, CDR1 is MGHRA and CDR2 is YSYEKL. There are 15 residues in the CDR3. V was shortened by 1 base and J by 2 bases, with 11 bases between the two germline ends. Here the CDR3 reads CASSQGVKGNYGYTS. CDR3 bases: TGCGCCAGCAGCCAAGGAGTTAAAGGGAACTATGGCTACACCTCC.

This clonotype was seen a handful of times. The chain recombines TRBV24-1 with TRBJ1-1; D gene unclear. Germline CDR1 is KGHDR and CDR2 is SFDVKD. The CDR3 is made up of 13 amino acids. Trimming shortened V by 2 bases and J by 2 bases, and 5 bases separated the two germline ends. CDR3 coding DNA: TGTGCCACCAGTGATTGGTCTAACACTGAAGCTTTCTTT. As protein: CATSDWSNTEAFF.

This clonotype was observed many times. The CDR3 is CSVVGPGGYEQYF. The CDR3 coding sequence is TGCAGCGTTGTAGGCCCCGGGGGGTACGAGCAGTACTTC. The chain is built from TRBV29-1 and TRBJ2-7, with 7 bases identical to TRBD2. In germline, CDR1 is SQVTM, CDR2 ANQGSEA. This CDR3 is built from 13 residues. The J segment lost 4 bases and the V segment lost 4 bases, leaving 7 bases of the junction unmatched.

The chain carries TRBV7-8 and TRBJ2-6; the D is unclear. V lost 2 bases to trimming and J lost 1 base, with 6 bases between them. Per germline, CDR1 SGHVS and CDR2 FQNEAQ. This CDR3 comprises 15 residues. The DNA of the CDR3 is TGTGCCAGCAGCTTAATAGGGTCTGGGGCCAACGTCCTGACTTTC. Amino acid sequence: CASSLIGSGANVLTF. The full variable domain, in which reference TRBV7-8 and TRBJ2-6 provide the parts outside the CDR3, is GAGVSQSPRYKVAKRGQDVALRCDPISGHVSLFWYQQALGQGPEFLTYFQNEAQLDKSGLPSDRFFAERPEGSVSTLKIQRTQQEDSAVYLCASSLIGSGANVLTFGAGSRLTVL.

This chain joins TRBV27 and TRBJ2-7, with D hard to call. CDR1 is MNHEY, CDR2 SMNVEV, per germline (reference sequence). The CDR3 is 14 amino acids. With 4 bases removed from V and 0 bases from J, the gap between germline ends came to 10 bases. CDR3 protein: CASSSRTGSYEQYF. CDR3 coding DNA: TGTGCCAGCAGTTCCCGTACGGGCTCCTACGAGCAGTACTTC.

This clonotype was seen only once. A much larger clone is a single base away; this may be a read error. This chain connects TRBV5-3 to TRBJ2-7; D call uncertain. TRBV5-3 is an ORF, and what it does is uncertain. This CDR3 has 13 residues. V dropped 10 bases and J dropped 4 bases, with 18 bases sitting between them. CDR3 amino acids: CAGSQKSSYEQYF. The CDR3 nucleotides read TGTGCCGGCAGCCAAAAATCCTCTTACGAGCAGTACTTC.

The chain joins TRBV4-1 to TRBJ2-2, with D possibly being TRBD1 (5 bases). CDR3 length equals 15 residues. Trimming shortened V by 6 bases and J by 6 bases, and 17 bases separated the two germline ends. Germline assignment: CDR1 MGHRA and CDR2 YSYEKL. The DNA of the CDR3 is TGCGCCAGCAGTCTAGACCAGGGCTCGGCCGGGGAGCTGTTTTTT. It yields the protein CASSLDQGSAGELFF.

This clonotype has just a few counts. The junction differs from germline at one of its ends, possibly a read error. CDR3 coding DNA: TGTGTCAGCAGTGAAGCCGCGGGCTACGAGCAGTACTTC. Translating it yields CVSSEAAGYEQYF. The chain recombines TRBV2 with TRBJ2-7; D may be TRBD2 (5 bases). From germline, CDR1 is SNHLY and CDR2 FYNNEI. The CDR3 consists of 13 residues.

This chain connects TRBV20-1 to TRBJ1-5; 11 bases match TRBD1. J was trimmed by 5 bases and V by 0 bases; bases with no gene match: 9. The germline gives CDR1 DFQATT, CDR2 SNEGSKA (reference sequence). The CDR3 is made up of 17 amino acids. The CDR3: CSARDSDRGLGHQPQHF. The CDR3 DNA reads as TGCAGTGCTAGAGATTCGGACAGGGGGCTTGGTCATCAGCCCCAGCATTTT.

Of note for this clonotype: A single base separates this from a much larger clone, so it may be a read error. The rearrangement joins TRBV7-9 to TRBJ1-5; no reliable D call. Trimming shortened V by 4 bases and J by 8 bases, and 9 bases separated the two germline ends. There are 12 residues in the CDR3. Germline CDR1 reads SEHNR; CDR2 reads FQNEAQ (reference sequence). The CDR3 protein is CASSSFYEPQHF. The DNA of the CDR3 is TGTGCCAGCAGCTCTTTCTATGAGCCCCAGCATTTT.

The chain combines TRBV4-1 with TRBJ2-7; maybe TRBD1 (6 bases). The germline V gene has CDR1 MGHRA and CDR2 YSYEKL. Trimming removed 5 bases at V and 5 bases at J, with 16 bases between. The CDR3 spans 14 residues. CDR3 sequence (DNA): TGCGCCAGCAGCTACATAAAGGGGGAACACGAGCAGTACTTC. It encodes CASSYIKGEHEQYF.

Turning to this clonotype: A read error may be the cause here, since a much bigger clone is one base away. In DNA form, the CDR3 reads TGTGCCAGCAGCCAGAGGGGACAGGCCTACGGGCAGTACTTC. Encoded protein: CASSQRGQAYGQYF. V usage is TRBV14 and J usage is TRBJ2-7; 8 positions agree with TRBD1. The CDR3 spans 14 residues. Germline V gene lookup returns CDR1 SGHDN and CDR2 FVKESK. Looking up the rest from reference TRBV14 and TRBJ2-7 gives the full variable domain: EAGVTQFPSHSVIEKGQTVTLRCDPISGHDNLYWYRRVMGKEIKFLLHFVKESKQDESGMPNNRFLAERTGGTYSTLKVQPAELEDSGVYFCASSQRGQAYGQYFGPGTRLTVT.

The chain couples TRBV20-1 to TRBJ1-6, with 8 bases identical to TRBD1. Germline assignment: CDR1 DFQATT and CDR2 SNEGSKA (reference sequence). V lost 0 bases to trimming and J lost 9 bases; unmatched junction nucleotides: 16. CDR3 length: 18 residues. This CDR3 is CSAREVKLVRTGLSPLHF. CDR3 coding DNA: TGCAGTGCTAGAGAGGTCAAATTGGTCCGGACAGGGCTTTCACCCCTCCACTTT.

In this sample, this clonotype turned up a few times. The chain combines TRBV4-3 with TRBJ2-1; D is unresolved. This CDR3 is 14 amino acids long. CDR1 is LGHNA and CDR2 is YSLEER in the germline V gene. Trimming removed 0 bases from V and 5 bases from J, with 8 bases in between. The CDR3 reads CASSQESTNNEQFF. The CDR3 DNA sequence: TGCGCCAGCAGCCAAGAAAGTACTAACAATGAGCAGTTCTTC.

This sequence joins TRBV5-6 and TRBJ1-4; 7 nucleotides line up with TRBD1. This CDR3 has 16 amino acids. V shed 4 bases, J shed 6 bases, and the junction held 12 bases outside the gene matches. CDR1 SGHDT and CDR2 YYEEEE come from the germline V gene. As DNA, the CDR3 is TGTGCCAGCAGCCCCTGGAAAGACAGGGTTGATGAAAAACTGTTTTTT. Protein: CASSPWKDRVDEKLFF.

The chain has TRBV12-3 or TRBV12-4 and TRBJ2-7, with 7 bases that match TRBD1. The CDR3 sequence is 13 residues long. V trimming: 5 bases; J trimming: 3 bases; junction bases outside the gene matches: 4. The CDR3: CASSPTGYYEQYF. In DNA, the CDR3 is TGTGCCAGCAGTCCGACAGGGTACTACGAGCAGTACTTC.

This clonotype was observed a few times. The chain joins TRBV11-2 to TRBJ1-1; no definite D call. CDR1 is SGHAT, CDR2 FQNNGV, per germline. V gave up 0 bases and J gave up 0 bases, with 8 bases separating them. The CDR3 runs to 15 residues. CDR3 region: CASSLEGYMNTEAFF. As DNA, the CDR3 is TGTGCCAGCAGCTTAGAAGGATATATGAACACTGAAGCTTTCTTT.

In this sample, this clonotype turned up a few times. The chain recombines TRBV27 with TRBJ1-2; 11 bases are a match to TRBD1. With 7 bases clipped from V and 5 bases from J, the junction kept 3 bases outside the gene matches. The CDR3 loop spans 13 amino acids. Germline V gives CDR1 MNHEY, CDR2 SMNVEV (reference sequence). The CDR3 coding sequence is TGTGCCAGCATTGGACAGGGGGCGTATGGCTACACCTTC. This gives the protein CASIGQGAYGYTF.

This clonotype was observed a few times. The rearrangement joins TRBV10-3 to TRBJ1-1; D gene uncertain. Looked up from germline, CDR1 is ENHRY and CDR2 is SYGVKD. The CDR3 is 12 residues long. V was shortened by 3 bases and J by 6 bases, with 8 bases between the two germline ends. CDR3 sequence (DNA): TGTGCCATCAGTGAAGGTACTGCTGAAGCTTTCTTT. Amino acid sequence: CAISEGTAEAFF.

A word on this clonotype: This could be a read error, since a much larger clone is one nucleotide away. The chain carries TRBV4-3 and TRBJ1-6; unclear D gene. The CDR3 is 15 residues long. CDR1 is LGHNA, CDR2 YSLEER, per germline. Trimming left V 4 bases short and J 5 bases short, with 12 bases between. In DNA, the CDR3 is TGCGCCAGCAGCCCCATGGACGGTGATAATTCACCCCTCCACTTT. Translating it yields CASSPMDGDNSPLHF.

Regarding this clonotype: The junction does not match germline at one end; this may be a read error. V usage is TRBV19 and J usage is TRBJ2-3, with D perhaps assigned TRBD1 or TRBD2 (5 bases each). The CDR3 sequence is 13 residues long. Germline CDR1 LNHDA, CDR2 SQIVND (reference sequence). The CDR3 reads CASSIGLRDHTSF. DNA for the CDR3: TGTGCCAGTAGTATAGGCCTCAGGGACCACACTTCTTTT. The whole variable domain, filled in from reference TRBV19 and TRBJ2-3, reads DGGITQSPKYLFRKEGQNVTLSCEQNLNHDAMYWYRQDPGQGLRLIYYSQIVNDFQKGDIAEGYSVSREKKESFPLTVTSAQKNPTAFYLCASSIGLRDHTSFGPGTRLTVL.

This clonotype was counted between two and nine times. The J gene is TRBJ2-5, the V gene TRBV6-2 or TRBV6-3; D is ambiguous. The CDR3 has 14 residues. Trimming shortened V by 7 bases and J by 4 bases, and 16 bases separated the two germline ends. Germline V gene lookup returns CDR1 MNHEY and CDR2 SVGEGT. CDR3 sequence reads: CASNSPDILETQYF. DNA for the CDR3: TGTGCCAGCAATTCGCCTGACATTTTAGAGACCCAGTACTTC.

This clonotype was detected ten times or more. The CDR3 nucleotides are TGCGCCAGCAGCCAAGAATGGAATAGCAATCAGCCCCAGCATTTT. Amino acids: CASSQEWNSNQPQHF. This chain joins TRBV4-1 and TRBJ1-5; no firm D call. Germline V gene sequence: CDR1 MGHRA, CDR2 YSYEKL. The length of the CDR3 is 15 residues. V dropped 0 bases and J dropped 0 bases, with 6 bases sitting between them.

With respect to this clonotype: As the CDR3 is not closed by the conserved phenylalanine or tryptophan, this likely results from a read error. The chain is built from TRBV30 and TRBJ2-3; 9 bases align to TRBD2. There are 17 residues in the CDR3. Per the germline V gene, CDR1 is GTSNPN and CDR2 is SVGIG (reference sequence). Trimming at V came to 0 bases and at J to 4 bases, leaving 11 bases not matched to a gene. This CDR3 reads CAWSVMLAGTSADTQYL. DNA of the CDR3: TGTGCCTGGAGTGTTATGCTAGCGGGAACGTCCGCAGATACGCAGTATCTT.

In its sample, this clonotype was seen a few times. The CDR3 DNA reads TGTGCCAGCAGCCACCCGGGACAGGGGTCCCATGAGCAGTTCTTC. Translation: CASSHPGQGSHEQFF. This sequence joins TRBV7-9 and TRBJ2-1; TRBD1 matches at 10 bases. The germline V gene has CDR1 SEHNR and CDR2 FQNEAQ (reference sequence). The J segment lost 8 bases and the V segment lost 5 bases, leaving 9 bases of the junction unmatched. The CDR3 length is 15 residues.

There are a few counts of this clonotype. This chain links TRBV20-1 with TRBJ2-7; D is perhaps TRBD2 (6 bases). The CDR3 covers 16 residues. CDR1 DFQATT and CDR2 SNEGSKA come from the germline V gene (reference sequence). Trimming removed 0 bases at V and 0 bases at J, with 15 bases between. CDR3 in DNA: TGCAGTGCTAGAGATTCGGCGGGGATCCCCTCCTACGAGCAGTACTTC. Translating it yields CSARDSAGIPSYEQYF.